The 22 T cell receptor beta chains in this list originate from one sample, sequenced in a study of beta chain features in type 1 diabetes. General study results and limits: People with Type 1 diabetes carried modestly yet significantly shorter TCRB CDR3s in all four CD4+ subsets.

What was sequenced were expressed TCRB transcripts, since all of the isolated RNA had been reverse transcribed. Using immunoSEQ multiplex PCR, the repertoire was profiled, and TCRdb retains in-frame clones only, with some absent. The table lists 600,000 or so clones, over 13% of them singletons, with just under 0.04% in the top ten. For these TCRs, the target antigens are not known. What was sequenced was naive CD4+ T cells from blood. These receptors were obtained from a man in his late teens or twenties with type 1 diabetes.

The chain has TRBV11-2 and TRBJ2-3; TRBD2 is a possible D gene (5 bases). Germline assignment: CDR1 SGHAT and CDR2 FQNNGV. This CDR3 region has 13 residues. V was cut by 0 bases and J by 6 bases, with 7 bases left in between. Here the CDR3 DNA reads TGTGCCAGCAGCTTAGATATAGCGGATACGCAGTATTTT. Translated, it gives CASSLDIADTQYF.

CDR3 amino acids: CASSWTVEYNEQFF. The CDR3 DNA reads TGTGCCAGCAGTTGGACAGTTGAATACAATGAGCAGTTCTTC. This chain joins TRBV6-5 and TRBJ2-1, with D maybe TRBD1 (6 bases). The CDR3 runs 14 residues. V gave up 4 bases and J gave up 4 bases, with 11 bases separating them. CDR1 and CDR2 (germline): MNHEY, SVGAGI.

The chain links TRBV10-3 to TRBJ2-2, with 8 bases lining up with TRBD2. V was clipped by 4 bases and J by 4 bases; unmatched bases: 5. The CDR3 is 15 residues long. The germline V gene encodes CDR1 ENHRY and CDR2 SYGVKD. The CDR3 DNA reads TGTGCCATCAGTGCACAGCGGGAGACCACCGGGGAGCTGTTTTTT. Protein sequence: CAISAQRETTGELFF.

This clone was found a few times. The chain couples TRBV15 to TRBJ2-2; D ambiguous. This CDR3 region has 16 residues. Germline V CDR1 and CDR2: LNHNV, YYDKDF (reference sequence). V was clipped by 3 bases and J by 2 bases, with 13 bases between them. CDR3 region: CATSRTPGVNTGELFF. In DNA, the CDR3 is TGTGCCACCAGCAGGACTCCTGGGGTTAACACCGGGGAGCTGTTTTTT.

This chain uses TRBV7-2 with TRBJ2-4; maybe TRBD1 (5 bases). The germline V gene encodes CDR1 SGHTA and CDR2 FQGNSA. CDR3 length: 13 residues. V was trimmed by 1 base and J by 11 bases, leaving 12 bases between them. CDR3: CASSLDGRVVQYF. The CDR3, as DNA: TGTGCCAGCAGCTTAGATGGCAGGGTAGTTCAGTACTTC.

This CDR3 reads CASSWDRTNTEAFF. As DNA, the CDR3 is TGTGCCAGCAGCTGGGACAGAACGAACACTGAAGCTTTCTTT. The chain links TRBV5-4 to TRBJ1-1; 7 positions match TRBD1. V lost 3 bases, J lost 1 base, and 3 bases stayed unmatched. The CDR3 sequence is 14 residues long. In germline, CDR1 is SGHNT, CDR2 YYREEE (reference sequence).

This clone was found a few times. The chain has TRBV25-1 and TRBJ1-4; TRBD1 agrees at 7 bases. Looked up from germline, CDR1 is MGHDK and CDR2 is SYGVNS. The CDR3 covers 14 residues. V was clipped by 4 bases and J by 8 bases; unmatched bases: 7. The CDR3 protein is CASSAQGRREKLFF. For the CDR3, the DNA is TGTGCCAGCAGTGCACAGGGGAGGAGGGAAAAACTGTTTTTT.

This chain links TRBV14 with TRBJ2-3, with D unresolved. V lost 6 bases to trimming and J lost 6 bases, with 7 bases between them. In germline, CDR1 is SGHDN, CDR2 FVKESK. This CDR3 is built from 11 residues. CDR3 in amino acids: CASSPGDTQYF. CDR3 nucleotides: TGTGCCAGCAGTCCCGGGGATACGCAGTATTTT.

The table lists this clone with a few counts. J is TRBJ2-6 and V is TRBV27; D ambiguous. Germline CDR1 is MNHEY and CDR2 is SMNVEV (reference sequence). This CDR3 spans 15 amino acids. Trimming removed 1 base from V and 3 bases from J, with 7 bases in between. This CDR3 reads CASSLLGSGANVLTF. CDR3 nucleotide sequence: TGTGCCAGCAGTTTATTGGGAAGTGGGGCCAACGTCCTGACTTTC.

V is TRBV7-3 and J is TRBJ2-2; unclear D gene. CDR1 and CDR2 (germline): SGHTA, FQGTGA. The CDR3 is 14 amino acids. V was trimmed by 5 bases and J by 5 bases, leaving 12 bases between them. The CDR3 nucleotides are TGTGCCAGCAGCCACGGAACTGAAACCGGGGAGCTGTTTTTT. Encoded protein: CASSHGTETGELFF.

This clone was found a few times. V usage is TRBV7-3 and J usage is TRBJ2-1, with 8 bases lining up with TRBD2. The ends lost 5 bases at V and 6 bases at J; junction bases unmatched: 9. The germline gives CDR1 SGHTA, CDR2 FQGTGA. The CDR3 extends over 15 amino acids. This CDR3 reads CASSLGLARANEQFF. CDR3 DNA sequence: TGTGCCAGCAGCCTCGGACTAGCTCGGGCCAATGAGCAGTTCTTC.

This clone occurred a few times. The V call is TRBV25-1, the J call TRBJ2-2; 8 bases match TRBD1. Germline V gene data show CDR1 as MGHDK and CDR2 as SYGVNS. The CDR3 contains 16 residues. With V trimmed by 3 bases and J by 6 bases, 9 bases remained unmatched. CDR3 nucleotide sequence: TGTGCCAGCAGTGACGCAGGGGGCGGGTCGGCCGGGGAGCTGTTTTTT. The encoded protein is CASSDAGGGSAGELFF. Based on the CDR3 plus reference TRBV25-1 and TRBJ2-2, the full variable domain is EADIYQTPRYLVIGTGKKITLECSQTMGHDKMYWYQQDPGMELHLIHYSYGVNSTEKGDLSSESTVSRIRTEHFPLTLESARPSHTSQYLCASSDAGGGSAGELFFGEGSRLTVL.

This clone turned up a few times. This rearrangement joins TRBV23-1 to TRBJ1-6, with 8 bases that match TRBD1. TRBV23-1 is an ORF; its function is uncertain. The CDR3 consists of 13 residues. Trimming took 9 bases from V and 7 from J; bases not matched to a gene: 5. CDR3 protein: CARLRDRNSPLHF. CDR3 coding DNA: TGCGCCAGACTACGGGACAGGAATTCACCCCTCCACTTT.

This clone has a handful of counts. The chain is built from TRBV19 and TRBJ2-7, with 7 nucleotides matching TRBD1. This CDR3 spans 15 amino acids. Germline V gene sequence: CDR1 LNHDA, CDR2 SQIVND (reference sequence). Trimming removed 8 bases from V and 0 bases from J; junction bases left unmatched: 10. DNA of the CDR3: TGTGCCAGTGGGAGACAGGGCTTAGCCTCCTACGAGCAGTACTTC. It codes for CASGRQGLASYEQYF.

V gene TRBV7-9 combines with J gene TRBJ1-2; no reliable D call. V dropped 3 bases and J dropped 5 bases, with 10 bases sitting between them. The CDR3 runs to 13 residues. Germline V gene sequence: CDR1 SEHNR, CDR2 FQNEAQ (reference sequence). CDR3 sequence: CASSFNGPYGYTF. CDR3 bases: TGTGCCAGCAGCTTCAACGGACCTTATGGCTACACCTTC.

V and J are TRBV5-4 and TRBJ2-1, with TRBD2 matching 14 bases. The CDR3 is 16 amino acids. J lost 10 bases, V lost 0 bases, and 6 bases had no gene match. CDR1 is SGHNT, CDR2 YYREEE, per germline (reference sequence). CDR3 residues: CASSLGGTSGRGEQFF. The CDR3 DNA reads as TGTGCCAGCAGCTTGGGGGGGACTAGCGGGAGAGGCGAGCAGTTCTTC. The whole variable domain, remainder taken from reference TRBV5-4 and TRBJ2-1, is ETGVTQSPTHLIKTRGQQVTLRCSSQSGHNTVSWYQQALGQGPQFIFQYYREEENGRGNFPPRFSGLQFPNYSSELNVNALELDDSALYLCASSLGGTSGRGEQFFGPGTRLTVL.

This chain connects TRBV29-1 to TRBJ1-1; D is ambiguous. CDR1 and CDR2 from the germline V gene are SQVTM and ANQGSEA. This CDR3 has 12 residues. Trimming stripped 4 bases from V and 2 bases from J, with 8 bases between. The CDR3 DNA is TGCAGCGTTGTAAGGGATAACACTGAAGCTTTCTTT. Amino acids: CSVVRDNTEAFF. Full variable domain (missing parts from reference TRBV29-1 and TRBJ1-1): SAVISQKPSRDICQRGTSLTIQCQVDSQVTMMFWYRQQPGQSLTLIATANQGSEATYESGFVIDKFPISRPNLTFSTLTVSNMSPEDSSIYLCSVVRDNTEAFFGQGTRLTVV.

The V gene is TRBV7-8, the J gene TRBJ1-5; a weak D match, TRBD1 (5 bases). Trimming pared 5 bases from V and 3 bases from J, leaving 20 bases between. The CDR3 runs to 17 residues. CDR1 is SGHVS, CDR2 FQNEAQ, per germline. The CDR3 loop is CASSPRDGGVFNQPQHF. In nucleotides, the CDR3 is TGTGCCAGCAGCCCCCGGGACGGTGGGGTGTTCAATCAGCCCCAGCATTTT.

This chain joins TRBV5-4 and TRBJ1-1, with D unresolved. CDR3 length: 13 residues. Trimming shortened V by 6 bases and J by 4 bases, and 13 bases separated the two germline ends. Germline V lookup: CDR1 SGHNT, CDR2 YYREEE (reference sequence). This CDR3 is CASTRAAGTEAFF. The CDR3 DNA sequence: TGTGCCAGCACTAGAGCGGCAGGCACTGAAGCTTTCTTT.

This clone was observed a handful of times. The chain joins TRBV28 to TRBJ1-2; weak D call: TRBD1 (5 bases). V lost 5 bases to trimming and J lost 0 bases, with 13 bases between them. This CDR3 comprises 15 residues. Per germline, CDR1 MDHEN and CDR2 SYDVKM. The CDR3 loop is CASSLPGHPNYGYTF. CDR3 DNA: TGTGCCAGCAGTCTACCAGGACACCCTAACTATGGCTACACCTTC.

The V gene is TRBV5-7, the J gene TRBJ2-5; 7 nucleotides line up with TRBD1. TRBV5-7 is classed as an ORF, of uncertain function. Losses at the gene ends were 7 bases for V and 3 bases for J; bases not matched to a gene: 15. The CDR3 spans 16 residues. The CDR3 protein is CASGFHRGLVKETQYF. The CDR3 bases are TGTGCCAGCGGTTTCCACAGGGGATTGGTTAAAGAGACCCAGTACTTC.

This CDR3 is CASSQEGRQDGYTF. CDR3 bases: TGTGCCAGCAGCCAAGAAGGGAGACAGGATGGCTACACCTTC. J is TRBJ1-2 and V is TRBV4-2; possible D gene TRBD1, 6 bases. The CDR3 length is 14 residues. The germline CDR1 and CDR2 sequences are LGHNA and YNFKEQ. Trimming shortened V by 0 bases and J by 6 bases, and 11 bases separated the two germline ends.